Presented here are 7 T cell receptor beta chains from one specimen sequenced in a study of T cells in Graves' hyperthyroidism and ophthalmopathy. TCR beta CDR3 regions were amplified from RNA. With the HTBI primer set, the TCR CDR3 went through a first round of RT-PCR. Via MiXCR, TCRdb re-called the multiplex PCR reads, giving one row per CDR3 protein. This sample has around 620,000 distinct CDR3 sequences, with 15% to 20% found just once. The sequenced material came from blood. Receptors originate from a woman in her twenties or thirties with Graves' hyperthyroidism.

The J gene is TRBJ2-2, the V gene TRBV13; 12 nucleotides agree with TRBD2. Per the germline V gene, CDR1 is PRHDT and CDR2 is FYEKMQ (reference sequence). V shed 1 base, J shed 0 bases, and the junction held 3 bases outside the gene matches. The CDR3 sequence is 18 residues long. The CDR3 here is CASSLAASGRANTGELFF. In DNA, the CDR3 is TGTGCCAGCAGCTTAGCGGCTAGCGGGAGGGCGAACACCGGGGAGCTGTTTTTT. The complete variable domain, with remaining parts taken from reference TRBV13 and TRBJ2-2, reads AAGVIQSPRHLIKEKRETATLKCYPIPRHDTVYWYQQGPGQDPQFLISFYEKMQSDKGSIPDRFSAQQFSDYHSELNMSSLELGDSALYFCASSLAASGRANTGELFFGEGSRLTVL.

The rearrangement uses TRBV2 and TRBJ2-3; no clear D gene. Trimming removed 6 bases at V and 1 base at J, with 11 bases between. Germline CDR1 is SNHLY and CDR2 is FYNNEI. This CDR3 region has 14 residues. CDR3 in amino acids: CASSLVGRTDTQYF. In DNA form, the CDR3 reads TGTGCCAGCAGCTTAGTGGGCCGCACAGATACGCAGTATTTT.

This clonotype came up a few times. The chain links TRBV28 to TRBJ1-2, with D maybe TRBD1 (6 bases). V lost 3 bases and J lost 7, with 18 bases in between. The CDR3 totals 15 residues. The V gene's germline CDR1 is MDHEN and CDR2 SYDVKM. The CDR3 sequence is CASSFNVGQGSGYTF. DNA for the CDR3: TGTGCCAGCAGTTTTAATGTGGGGCAGGGGAGTGGCTACACCTTC.

This clonotype was found many times. The rearrangement joins TRBV12-3 or TRBV12-4 to TRBJ1-1, with D possibly being TRBD1 (5 bases). The V end lost 2 bases, the J end lost 1 base, and 14 bases lay between the germline ends. This CDR3 has 16 residues. The DNA of the CDR3 is TGTGCCAGCAGTTTACCCTTTTCGAGGGGGAACACTGAAGCTTTCTTT. Residues: CASSLPFSRGNTEAFF.

This clonotype was seen ten or more times. The chain joins TRBV20-1 to TRBJ2-7; D ambiguous. This CDR3 comprises 12 residues. V lost 3 bases, J lost 3 bases, and 9 bases lay in between. The germline gives CDR1 DFQATT, CDR2 SNEGSKA (reference sequence). The CDR3 DNA follows: TGCAGTGCTAGGCTGGACCTCTACGAGCAGTACTTC. It codes for CSARLDLYEQYF.

This clonotype has ten or more counts. The chain couples TRBV7-3 to TRBJ2-1, with D unclear. The ends were cut back, 3 bases at V and 5 bases at J, with 8 bases in the middle. Germline CDR1 and CDR2: SGHTA and FQGTGA. The CDR3 extends over 13 amino acids. CDR3 coding DNA: TGTGCCAGCAGCTTTTGGGTAAACAATGAGCAGTTCTTC. Translation: CASSFWVNNEQFF.

At least ten counts were recorded for this clonotype. The chain uses TRBV6-1 and TRBJ1-5; tentative D call: TRBD1 (5 bases). Germline lookup yields CDR1 MNHNS and CDR2 SASEGT. The ends were cut back, 7 bases at V and 2 bases at J, with 12 bases in the middle. The CDR3 runs to 14 residues. The CDR3 nucleotides are TGTGCCAGCACCAGGGTGACGGGCAATCAGCCCCAGCATTTT. The encoded protein is CASTRVTGNQPQHF.